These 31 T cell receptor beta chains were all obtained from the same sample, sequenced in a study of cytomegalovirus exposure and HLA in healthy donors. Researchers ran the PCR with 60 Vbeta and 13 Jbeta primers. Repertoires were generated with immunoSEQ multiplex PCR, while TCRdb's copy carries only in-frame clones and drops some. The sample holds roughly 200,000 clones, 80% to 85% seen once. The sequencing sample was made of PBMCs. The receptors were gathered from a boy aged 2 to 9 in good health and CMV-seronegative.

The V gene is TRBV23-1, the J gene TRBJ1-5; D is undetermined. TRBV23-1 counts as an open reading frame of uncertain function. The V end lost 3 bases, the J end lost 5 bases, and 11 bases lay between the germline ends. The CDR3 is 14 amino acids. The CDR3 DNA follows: TGCGCCAGCAGTCAGGCTCCACCTGATCAGCCCCAGCATTTT. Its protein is CASSQAPPDQPQHF.

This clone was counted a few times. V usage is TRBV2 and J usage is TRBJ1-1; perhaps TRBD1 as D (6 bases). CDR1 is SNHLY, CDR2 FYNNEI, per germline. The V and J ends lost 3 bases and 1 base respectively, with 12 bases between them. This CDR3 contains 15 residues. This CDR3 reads CASSEYVRGNTEAFF. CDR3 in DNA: TGTGCCAGCAGTGAGTATGTCAGGGGGAACACTGAAGCTTTCTTT.

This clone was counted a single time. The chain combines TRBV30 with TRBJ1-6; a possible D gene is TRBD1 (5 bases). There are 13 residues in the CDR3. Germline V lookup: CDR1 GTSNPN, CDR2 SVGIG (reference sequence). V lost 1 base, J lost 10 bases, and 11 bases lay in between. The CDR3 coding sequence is TGTGCCTGGAGTGAGTCGGGGGAATCACCCCTCCACTTT. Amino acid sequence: CAWSESGESPLHF.

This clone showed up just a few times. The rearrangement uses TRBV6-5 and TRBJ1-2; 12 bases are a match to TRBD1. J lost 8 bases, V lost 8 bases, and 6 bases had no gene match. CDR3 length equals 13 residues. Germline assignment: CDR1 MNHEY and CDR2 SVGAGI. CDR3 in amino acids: CASYRDRGRGYTF. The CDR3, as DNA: TGTGCCAGCTACCGGGACAGGGGGCGAGGCTACACCTTC.

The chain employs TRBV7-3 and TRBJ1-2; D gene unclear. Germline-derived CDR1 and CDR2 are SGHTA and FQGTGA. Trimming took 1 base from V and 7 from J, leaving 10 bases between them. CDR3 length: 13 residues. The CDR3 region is CASSLKPKIGYTF. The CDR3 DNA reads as TGTGCCAGCAGCTTAAAGCCGAAGATTGGCTACACCTTC.

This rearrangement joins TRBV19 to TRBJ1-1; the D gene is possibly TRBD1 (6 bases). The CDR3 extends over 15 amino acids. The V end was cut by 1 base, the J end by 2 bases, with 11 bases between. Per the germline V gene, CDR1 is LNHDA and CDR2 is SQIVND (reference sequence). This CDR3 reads CASSIVGQPNTEAFF. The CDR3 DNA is TGTGCCAGTAGTATAGTCGGACAGCCAAACACTGAAGCTTTCTTT. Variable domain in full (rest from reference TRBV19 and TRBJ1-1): DGGITQSPKYLFRKEGQNVTLSCEQNLNHDAMYWYRQDPGQGLRLIYYSQIVNDFQKGDIAEGYSVSREKKESFPLTVTSAQKNPTAFYLCASSIVGQPNTEAFFGQGTRLTVV.

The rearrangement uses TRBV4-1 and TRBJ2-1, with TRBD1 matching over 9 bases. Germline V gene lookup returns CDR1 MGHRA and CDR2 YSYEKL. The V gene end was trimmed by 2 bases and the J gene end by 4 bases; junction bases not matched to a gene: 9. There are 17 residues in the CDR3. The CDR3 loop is CASSQKQGANVYNEQFF. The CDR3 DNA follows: TGCGCCAGCAGCCAAAAACAGGGGGCGAATGTTTACAATGAGCAGTTCTTC.

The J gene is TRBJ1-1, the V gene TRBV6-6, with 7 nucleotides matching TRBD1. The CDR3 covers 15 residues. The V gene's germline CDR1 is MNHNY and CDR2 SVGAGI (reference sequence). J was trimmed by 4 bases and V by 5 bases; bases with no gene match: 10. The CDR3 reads CASSRDTGAITEAFF. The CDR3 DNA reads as TGTGCCAGCAGTAGAGATACAGGGGCGATCACTGAAGCTTTCTTT.

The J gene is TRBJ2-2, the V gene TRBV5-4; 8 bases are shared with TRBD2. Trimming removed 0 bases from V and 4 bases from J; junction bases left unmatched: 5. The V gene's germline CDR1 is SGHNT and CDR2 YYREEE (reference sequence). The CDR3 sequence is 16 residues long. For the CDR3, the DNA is TGTGCCAGCAGCTTGGTCGGTAGCGGGGCCACCGGGGAGCTGTTTTTT. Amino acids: CASSLVGSGATGELFF. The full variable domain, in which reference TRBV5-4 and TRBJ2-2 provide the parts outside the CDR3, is ETGVTQSPTHLIKTRGQQVTLRCSSQSGHNTVSWYQQALGQGPQFIFQYYREEENGRGNFPPRFSGLQFPNYSSELNVNALELDDSALYLCASSLVGSGATGELFFGEGSRLTVL.

CDR3 loop: CATPSPSYEQYF. The CDR3 DNA follows: TGTGCCACCCCTTCCCCCTCCTACGAGCAGTACTTC. This sequence joins TRBV6-1 and TRBJ2-5; D is undetermined. The better agreement between TRBJ2-7 and the DNA end casts doubt on the J call. In germline, CDR1 is MNHNS, CDR2 SASEGT. The CDR3 totals 12 residues.

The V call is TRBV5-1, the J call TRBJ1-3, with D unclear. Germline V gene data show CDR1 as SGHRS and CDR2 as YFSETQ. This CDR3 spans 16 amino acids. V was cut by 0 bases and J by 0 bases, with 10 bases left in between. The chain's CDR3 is CASSLDRYFSGNTIYF. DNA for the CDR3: TGCGCCAGCAGCTTGGACCGCTATTTCTCTGGAAACACCATATATTTT.

The CDR3 here is CASSWTSGRAQETQYF. CDR3 bases: TGTGCCAGCAGTTGGACTAGCGGGAGGGCCCAAGAGACCCAGTACTTC. The chain links TRBV2 to TRBJ2-5; 15 bases are a match to TRBD2. J lost 1 base, V lost 5 bases, and 2 bases had no gene match. CDR1 and CDR2 from the germline V gene are SNHLY and FYNNEI. This CDR3 region has 16 residues.

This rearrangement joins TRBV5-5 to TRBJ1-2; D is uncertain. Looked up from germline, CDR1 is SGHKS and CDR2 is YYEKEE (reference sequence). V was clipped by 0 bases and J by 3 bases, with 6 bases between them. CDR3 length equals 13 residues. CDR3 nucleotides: TGTGCCAGCAGCTTGGGTCAGGACTATGGCTACACCTTC. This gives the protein CASSLGQDYGYTF.

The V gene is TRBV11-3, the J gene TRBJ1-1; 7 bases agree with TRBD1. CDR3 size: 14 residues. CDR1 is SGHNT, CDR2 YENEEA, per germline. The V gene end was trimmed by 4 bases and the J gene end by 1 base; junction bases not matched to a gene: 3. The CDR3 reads CASSSGQQNTEAFF. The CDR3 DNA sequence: TGTGCCAGCAGCTCGGGACAGCAGAACACTGAAGCTTTCTTT.

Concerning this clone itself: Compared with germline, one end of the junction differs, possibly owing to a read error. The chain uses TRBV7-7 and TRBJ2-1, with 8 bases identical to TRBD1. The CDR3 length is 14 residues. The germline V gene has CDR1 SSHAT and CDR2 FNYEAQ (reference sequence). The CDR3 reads CASSFGQGVNEQFF. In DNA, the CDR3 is TGTGCTAGCAGCTTCGGACAGGGAGTTAATGAGCAGTTCTTC.

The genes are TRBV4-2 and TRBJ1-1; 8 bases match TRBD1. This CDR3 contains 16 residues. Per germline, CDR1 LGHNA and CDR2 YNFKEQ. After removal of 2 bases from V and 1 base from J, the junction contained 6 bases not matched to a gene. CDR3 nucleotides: TGTGCCAGCAGCCAATCCCCGACAGGGGCGAACACTGAAGCTTTCTTT. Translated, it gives CASSQSPTGANTEAFF.

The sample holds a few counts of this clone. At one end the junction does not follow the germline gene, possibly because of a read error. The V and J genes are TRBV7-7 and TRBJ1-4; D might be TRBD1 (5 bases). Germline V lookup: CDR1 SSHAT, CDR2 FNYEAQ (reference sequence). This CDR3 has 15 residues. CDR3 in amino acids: CASSLGGGGNEKLFF. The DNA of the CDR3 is TGTGCTAGCAGCTTAGGCGGGGGAGGCAATGAAAAACTGTTTTTT.

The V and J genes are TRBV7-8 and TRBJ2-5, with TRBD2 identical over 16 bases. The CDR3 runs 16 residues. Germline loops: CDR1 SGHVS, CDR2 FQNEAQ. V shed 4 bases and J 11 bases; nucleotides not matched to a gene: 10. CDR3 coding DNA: TGTGCCAGCAGCTGGGGGACTAGCGGGAGGGCCGGGGAGCAGTACTTC. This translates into CASSWGTSGRAGEQYF.

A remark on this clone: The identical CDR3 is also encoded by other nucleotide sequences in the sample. Here the CDR3 DNA reads TGTGCCAGCAGCTTGACTAGCGGGCCCTACAATGAGCAGTTCTTC. This encodes CASSLTSGPYNEQFF. V usage is TRBV7-2 and J usage is TRBJ2-1; the match to TRBD2 covers 10 bases. The germline CDR1 and CDR2 sequences are SGHTA and FQGNSA. The V and J ends lost 3 bases and 2 bases, in that order; junction bases with no gene match: 1. The CDR3 is made up of 15 amino acids.

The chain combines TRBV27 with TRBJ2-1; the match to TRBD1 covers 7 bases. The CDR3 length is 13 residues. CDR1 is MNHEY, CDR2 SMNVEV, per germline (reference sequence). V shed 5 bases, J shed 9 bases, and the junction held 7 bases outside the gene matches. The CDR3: CASSHQGVGEQFF. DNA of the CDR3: TGTGCCAGCAGTCACCAGGGGGTTGGTGAGCAGTTCTTC.

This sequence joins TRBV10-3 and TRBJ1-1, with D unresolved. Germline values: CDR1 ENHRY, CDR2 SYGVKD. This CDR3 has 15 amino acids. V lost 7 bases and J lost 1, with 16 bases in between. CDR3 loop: CAITPGGRENTEAFF. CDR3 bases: TGTGCCATCACCCCCGGAGGGAGGGAGAACACTGAAGCTTTCTTT.

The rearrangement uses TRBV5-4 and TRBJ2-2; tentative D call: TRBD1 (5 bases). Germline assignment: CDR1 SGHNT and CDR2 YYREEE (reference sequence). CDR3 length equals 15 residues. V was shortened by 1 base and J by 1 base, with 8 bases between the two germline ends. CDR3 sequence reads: CASSLSRVNTGELFF. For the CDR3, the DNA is TGTGCCAGCAGCTTGTCCAGGGTGAACACCGGGGAGCTGTTTTTT.

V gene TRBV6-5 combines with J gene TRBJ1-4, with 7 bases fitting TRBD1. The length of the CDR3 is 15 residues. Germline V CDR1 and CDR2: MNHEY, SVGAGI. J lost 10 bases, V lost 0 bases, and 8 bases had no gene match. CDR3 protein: CASSYSTGTFGKLFF. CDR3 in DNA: TGTGCCAGCAGTTACTCGACAGGGACGTTCGGAAAACTGTTTTTT.

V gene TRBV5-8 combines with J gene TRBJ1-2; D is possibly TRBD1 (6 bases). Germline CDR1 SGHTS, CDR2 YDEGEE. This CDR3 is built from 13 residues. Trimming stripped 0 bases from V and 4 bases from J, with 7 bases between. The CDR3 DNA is TGTGCCAGCAGCTTGGCAGGGGTCTATGGCTACACCTTC. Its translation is CASSLAGVYGYTF.

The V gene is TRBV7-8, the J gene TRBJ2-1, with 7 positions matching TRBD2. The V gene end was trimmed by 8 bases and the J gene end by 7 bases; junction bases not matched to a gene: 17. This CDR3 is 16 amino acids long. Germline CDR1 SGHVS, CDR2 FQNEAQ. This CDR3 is CASSSSAGTRGNEQFF. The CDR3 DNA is TGTGCCAGCTCCTCCTCAGCGGGGACTCGGGGGAATGAGCAGTTCTTC.

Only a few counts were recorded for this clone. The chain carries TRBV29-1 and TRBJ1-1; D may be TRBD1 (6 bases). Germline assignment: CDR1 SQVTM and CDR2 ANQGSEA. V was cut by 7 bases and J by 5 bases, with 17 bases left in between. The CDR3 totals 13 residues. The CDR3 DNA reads TGCAGCGCCACGGGACATTTTTCGACTGAAGCTTTCTTT. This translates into CSATGHFSTEAFF.

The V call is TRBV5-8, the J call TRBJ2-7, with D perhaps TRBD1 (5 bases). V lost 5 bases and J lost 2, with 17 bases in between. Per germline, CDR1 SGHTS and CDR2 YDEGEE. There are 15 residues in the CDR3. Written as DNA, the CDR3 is TGTGCCAGCAGACCGACCCGACAGAAGACCTACGAGCAGTACTTC. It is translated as CASRPTRQKTYEQYF.

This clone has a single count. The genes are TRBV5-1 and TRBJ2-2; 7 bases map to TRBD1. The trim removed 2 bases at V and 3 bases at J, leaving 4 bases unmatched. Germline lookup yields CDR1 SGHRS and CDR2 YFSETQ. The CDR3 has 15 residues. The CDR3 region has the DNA TGCGCCAGCAGCTTAGACAGGGTCGACACCGGGGAGCTGTTTTTT. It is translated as CASSLDRVDTGELFF.

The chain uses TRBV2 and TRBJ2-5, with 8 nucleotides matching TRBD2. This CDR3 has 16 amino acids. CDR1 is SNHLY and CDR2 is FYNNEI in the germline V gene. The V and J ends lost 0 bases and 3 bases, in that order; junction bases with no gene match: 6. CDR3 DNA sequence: TGTGCCAGCAGTGAAGCGCTTCTAGCGGGTAAAGAGACCCAGTACTTC. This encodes CASSEALLAGKETQYF.

The CDR3 region is CASSPGQGVLYGYTF. Written as DNA, the CDR3 is TGTGCCAGCAGCCCCGGACAGGGAGTACTCTATGGCTACACCTTC. The genes are TRBV7-9 and TRBJ1-2, with 8 bases matching TRBD1. The CDR3 spans 15 residues. In germline, CDR1 is SEHNR, CDR2 FQNEAQ (reference sequence). V lost 5 bases, J lost 4 bases, and 9 bases stayed unmatched. Full variable domain (rest looked up from reference TRBV7-9 and TRBJ1-2): DTGVSQNPRHKITKRGQNVTFRCDPISEHNRLYWYRQTLGQGPEFLTYFQNEAQLEKSRLLSDRFSAERPKGSFSTLEIQRTEQGDSAMYLCASSPGQGVLYGYTFGSGTRLTVV.

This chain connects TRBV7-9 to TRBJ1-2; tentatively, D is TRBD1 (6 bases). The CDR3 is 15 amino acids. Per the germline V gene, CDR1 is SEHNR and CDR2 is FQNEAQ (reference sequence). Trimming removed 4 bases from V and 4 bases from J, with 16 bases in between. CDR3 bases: TGTGCCAGCAGCTCTGGGGGGGCCGGGGTCTATGGCTACACCTTC. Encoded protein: CASSSGGAGVYGYTF.